Listed below are T cell receptor beta chains from one sample, sequenced in a study of T cell repertoires in cytomegalovirus infection. MiXCR, run by TCRdb on the reads, gives a single entry per CDR3 protein. Found here are about 270,000 distinct CDR3 sequences, approximately 22% of them singletons; the top ten hold roughly a fifth. Their antigen targets remain unknown. This sample comprised cultured PBMCs, obtained from culture after CMV antigen stimulation. Source of these receptors: a human donor in good health (CMV status not recorded). Some clones in this sample may be carry-over from other donors' samples. The CDR3 runs from the conserved cysteine through the conserved F or W. The D gene is left open where the match is weak. Clone size, where shown, is once, few, many, or a class for clones that have expanded.

CDR3 DNA: TGTGCCAGCAGCTCCGATGTTTTCGGTAATTCACCCCTCCACTTT
CDR3 protein: CASSSDVFGNSPLHF
V gene: TRBV7-2
J gene: TRBJ1-6
clone size: NA
D gene: NA

CDR3 DNA: TGTGCCAGCAGGATCGGCAGTTATCGACAACCTAACACTGAAGCTTTCTTT
CDR3 protein: CASRIGSYRQPNTEAFF
V gene: TRBV12-3/TRBV12-4
J gene: TRBJ1-1
clone size: few
D gene: NA

CDR3 DNA: TGCGCCAGCAGCTTGTGGGGGGGAGGCACTGAAGCTTTCTTT
CDR3 protein: CASSLWGGGTEAFF
V gene: TRBV5-1
J gene: TRBJ1-1
clone size: NA
D gene: NA

CDR3 DNA: TGTGCCAGCAAACGGGGGAGCCTTAGCAATCAGCCCCAGCATTTT
CDR3 protein: CASKRGSLSNQPQHF
V gene: TRBV2
J gene: TRBJ1-5
clone size: NA
D gene: NA

CDR3 DNA: TGCAGTGCTAATAAAAACACAGATACGCAGTATTTT
CDR3 protein: CSANKNTDTQYF
V gene: TRBV20-1
J gene: TRBJ2-3
clone size: NA
D gene: NA

CDR3 DNA: TGTGCCAGCAGTTATGGGTTAGCGGGAACCTCCTACAATGAGCAGTTCTTC
CDR3 protein: CASSYGLAGTSYNEQFF
V gene: TRBV6-2/TRBV6-3
J gene: TRBJ2-1
clone size: few
D gene: TRBD2

CDR3 DNA: TGTGCCAGCAGTCCTAGACAGCCCTATGGCTACACCTTC
CDR3 protein: CASSPRQPYGYTF
V gene: TRBV6-2/TRBV6-3
J gene: TRBJ1-2
clone size: NA
D gene: NA

CDR3 DNA: TGTGCCATCAGTGACAGGGAGAGCAATCAGCCCCAGCATTTT
CDR3 protein: CAISDRESNQPQHF
V gene: TRBV10-3
J gene: TRBJ1-5
clone size: NA
D gene: NA

CDR3 DNA: TGTGCCAGCAGATATACAGGGGGGGGGGGCTACACCTTC
CDR3 protein: CASRYTGGGGYTF
V gene: TRBV7-2
J gene: TRBJ1-2
clone size: many
D gene: TRBD1

CDR3 DNA: TGTGCCAGCAGCTTAGAGACCGACAGGACCCGACTTCGGGAGCTGTTTTTT
CDR3 protein: CASSLETDRTRLRELFF
V gene: TRBV7-9
J gene: TRBJ2-2
clone size: NA
D gene: NA

CDR3 DNA: TGTGCCAGCTCACCCGAGTCAGGTCAAGAGACCCAGTACTTC
CDR3 protein: CASSPESGQETQYF
V gene: TRBV18
J gene: TRBJ2-5
clone size: NA
D gene: NA

CDR3 DNA: TGTGCCAGCAGCTCGCTCTCCTACGAGCAGTACTTC
CDR3 protein: CASSSLSYEQYF
V gene: TRBV7-9
J gene: TRBJ2-7
clone size: many
D gene: NA

CDR3 DNA: TGCAGCGAGGCAAGGGGGTGCTACGAGCAGTACTTC
CDR3 protein: CSEARGCYEQYF
V gene: TRBV29-1
J gene: TRBJ2-7
clone size: NA
D gene: NA

CDR3 DNA: TGTGCCAGCAGCCAAGACGCGGGACAGGGGGACGAAAAACTGTTTTTT
CDR3 protein: CASSQDAGQGDEKLFF
V gene: TRBV4-2
J gene: TRBJ1-4
clone size: few
D gene: TRBD1

CDR3 DNA: TGTGCTAGTGCCCCAGCGGGAGTTATCCAAGAGACCCAGTACTTC
CDR3 protein: CASAPAGVIQETQYF
V gene: TRBV12-5
J gene: TRBJ2-5
clone size: NA
D gene: TRBD2

CDR3 DNA: TGTGCCAGCAGAAGAATGATGGTAGCGGACAATGAGCAGTTCTTC
CDR3 protein: CASRRMMVADNEQFF
V gene: TRBV27
J gene: TRBJ2-1
clone size: few
D gene: NA

CDR3 DNA: TGTGCCAGCAGTTTGATTGTGGGGGGAAACACCATATATTTT
CDR3 protein: CASSLIVGGNTIYF
V gene: TRBV28
J gene: TRBJ1-3
clone size: NA
D gene: NA

CDR3 DNA: TGTGCCAGCAGCCAGGATGACAGGGGGTATGACGAGCAGTACTTC
CDR3 protein: CASSQDDRGYDEQYF
V gene: TRBV7-8
J gene: TRBJ2-7
clone size: many
D gene: TRBD1

CDR3 DNA: TGTGCCAGCAGCTCAGGCGCCGGGACTAGCGCCCTCGAGCAGTACTTC
CDR3 protein: CASSSGAGTSALEQYF
V gene: TRBV7-9
J gene: TRBJ2-7
clone size: NA
D gene: TRBD2

CDR3 DNA: TGTGCCAGCAGTTTAGGAATAGGTAGCAATCAGCCCCAGCATTTT
CDR3 protein: CASSLGIGSNQPQHF
V gene: TRBV12-3/TRBV12-4
J gene: TRBJ1-5
clone size: few
D gene: NA

CDR3 DNA: TGTGCCAGCAGCTCCGGGACTAGTGCCTGGAATGAGCAGTTCTTC
CDR3 protein: CASSSGTSAWNEQFF
V gene: TRBV12-3/TRBV12-4
J gene: TRBJ2-1
clone size: NA
D gene: TRBD2

CDR3 DNA: TGCGCCAGCAGCCAAGATTACGCGGCCCCGAACACTGAAGCTTTCTTT
CDR3 protein: CASSQDYAAPNTEAFF
V gene: TRBV4-3
J gene: TRBJ1-1
clone size: NA
D gene: NA

CDR3 DNA: TGCGCCAGCAGCCAGGTAGCGGGAGGGGCCGGGGCCAACGTCCTGACTTTC
CDR3 protein: CASSQVAGGAGANVLTF
V gene: TRBV4-3
J gene: TRBJ2-6
clone size: NA
D gene: TRBD2

CDR3 DNA: TGTGCCAGCAGCTTCGGGGGGGCAGGGGCAAGCCAAGAGACCCAGTACTTC
CDR3 protein: CASSFGGAGASQETQYF
V gene: TRBV7-4
J gene: TRBJ2-5
clone size: few
D gene: TRBD2

CDR3 DNA: TGTGCCACCAGTGATCCCCTCGGGGCGGGGAGCAATGAGCAGTTCTTC
CDR3 protein: CATSDPLGAGSNEQFF
V gene: TRBV24-1
J gene: TRBJ2-1
clone size: many
D gene: NA

CDR3 DNA: TGTGCCAGCAGCTACCTTGTGAGGGGCGAGCAGTACTTC
CDR3 protein: CASSYLVRGEQYF
V gene: TRBV7-2
J gene: TRBJ2-7
clone size: many
D gene: NA

CDR3 DNA: TGTGCCAGCAGCCAAGCACCGAGCTCTGGAAACACCATATATTTT
CDR3 protein: CASSQAPSSGNTIYF
V gene: TRBV14
J gene: TRBJ1-3
clone size: NA
D gene: NA